Following are 17 T cell receptor beta chains from one sample sequenced in a study of blood T cell repertoires in COVID-19. Some clones are missing from TCRdb's copy, which holds only in-frame ones; the method was immunoSEQ multiplex PCR. The sample lists some 270,000 clones, roughly 85% occurring once. The sample comprised PBMCs or T cells enriched from blood (not recorded which). The receptor source for this set is a woman aged 45-60 years with acute COVID-19.

The chain uses TRBV2 and TRBJ1-6, with TRBD1 identical over 7 bases. The ends lost 5 bases at V and 13 bases at J; junction bases unmatched: 11. Looked up from germline, CDR1 is SNHLY and CDR2 is FYNNEI. The CDR3 has 14 residues. CDR3 loop: CASSSAGTVAPLHF. The CDR3 DNA is TGTGCCAGCAGTTCCGCCGGGACAGTTGCGCCCCTCCACTTT.

The chain links TRBV4-3 to TRBJ1-2, with D perhaps matching TRBD1 (5 bases). Germline V lookup: CDR1 LGHNA, CDR2 YSLEER. The CDR3 runs 15 residues. The V end lost 0 bases, the J end lost 3 bases, and 11 bases lay between the germline ends. CDR3 DNA sequence: TGCGCCAGCAGCCAAGATAGGGGTCGCGACTATGGCTACACCTTC. Its protein product is CASSQDRGRDYGYTF.

J is TRBJ1-2 and V is TRBV14; no reliable D call. The CDR3 loop spans 13 amino acids. Per germline, CDR1 SGHDN and CDR2 FVKESK. Trimming stripped 0 bases from V and 4 bases from J, with 6 bases between. The CDR3 DNA sequence: TGTGCCAGCAGCCAAGACTTGTTCTATGGCTACACCTTC. It specifies CASSQDLFYGYTF.

The chain couples TRBV10-3 to TRBJ2-3, with 8 bases lining up with TRBD2. The CDR3 extends over 16 amino acids. Germline assignment: CDR1 ENHRY and CDR2 SYGVKD. V trimming: 3 bases; J trimming: 0 bases; junction bases outside the gene matches: 5. The CDR3 DNA reads as TGTGCCATCAGTGAACCTAGCGGGCCTAGCACAGATACGCAGTATTTT. Translation: CAISEPSGPSTDTQYF.

The chain employs TRBV9 and TRBJ1-2; D may be TRBD1 (6 bases). The CDR3 is 17 residues long. Trimming removed 4 bases from V and 4 bases from J, with 23 bases in between. Per the germline V gene, CDR1 is SGDLS and CDR2 is YYNGEE. The CDR3 region is CASSLTAGDKPLYGYTF. Here the CDR3 DNA reads TGTGCCAGCAGCCTGACCGCCGGGGACAAGCCCCTCTATGGCTACACCTTC. Supplemented by reference TRBV9 and TRBJ1-2, the full variable domain reads DSGVTQTPKHLITATGQRVTLRCSPRSGDLSVYWYQQSLDQGLQFLIQYYNGEERAKGNILERFSAQQFPDLHSELNLSSLELGDSALYFCASSLTAGDKPLYGYTFGSGTRLTVV.

The chain carries TRBV29-1 and TRBJ2-2; 7 nucleotides align to TRBD1. CDR3 length: 16 amino acids. J lost 0 bases, V lost 1 base, and 5 bases had no gene match. In germline, CDR1 is SQVTM, CDR2 ANQGSEA. CDR3 bases: TGCAGCGTTGAAGGAAGTAGGGGGCCGAACACCGGGGAGCTGTTTTTT. Its translation: CSVEGSRGPNTGELFF.

The chain recombines TRBV7-2 with TRBJ1-5, with 7 bases fitting TRBD1. The CDR3 runs 15 residues. The germline V gene encodes CDR1 SGHTA and CDR2 FQGNSA. The V segment lost 5 bases and the J segment 3 bases; nucleotides outside the gene matches: 7. DNA of the CDR3: TGTGCCAGCAGCATCGAGACAGGGATCAATCAGCCCCAGCATTTT. It encodes CASSIETGINQPQHF.

This clone was counted once. The CDR3 sequence: CASSPQGPTGANNQPQHF. The CDR3 DNA sequence: TGTGCCAGCTCACCCCAGGGCCCTACAGGGGCTAACAATCAGCCCCAGCATTTT. J is TRBJ1-5 and V is TRBV18; 7 positions agree with TRBD1. Germline CDR1 reads KGHSH; CDR2 reads LQKENI. Trimming cost V 3 bases and J 3 bases; bases outside gene matches: 14. The CDR3 spans 18 residues.

This clone was counted a single time. This chain connects TRBV6-4 to TRBJ1-6; a weak D match, TRBD1 (6 bases). The V and J ends lost 2 bases and 3 bases respectively, with 8 bases between them. This CDR3 spans 15 amino acids. Germline lookup yields CDR1 MRHNA and CDR2 SNTAGT. The CDR3 sequence: CASSDGGHYNSPLHF. As DNA, the CDR3 is TGTGCCAGCAGTGACGGGGGACACTATAATTCACCCCTCCACTTT.

This chain links TRBV18 with TRBJ1-6; 7 bases agree with TRBD1. Germline-derived CDR1 and CDR2 are KGHSH and LQKENI. V trimming: 0 bases; J trimming: 7 bases; junction bases outside the gene matches: 9. This CDR3 contains 17 residues. The CDR3 DNA reads as TGTGCCAGCTCACCACCAAGTTCTGGACAGGCGAATTCACCCCTCCACTTT. Encoded protein: CASSPPSSGQANSPLHF.

This clone showed up just a few times. CDR3 region: CASSSHSTGNQPQHF. CDR3 sequence (DNA): TGTGCCAGCAGCTCCCACTCTACAGGTAACCAGCCCCAGCATTTT. The gene calls are TRBV11-2 and TRBJ1-5, with D possibly matching TRBD1 (5 bases). V was trimmed by 4 bases and J by 7 bases, leaving 17 bases between them. Per germline, CDR1 SGHAT and CDR2 FQNNGV. The CDR3 has 15 residues.

The chain combines TRBV5-4 with TRBJ1-4; 9 positions match TRBD1. This CDR3 spans 15 amino acids. Per germline, CDR1 SGHNT and CDR2 YYREEE (reference sequence). J lost 5 bases, V lost 4 bases, and 6 bases had no gene match. CDR3 loop: CASSVDRGSNEKLFF. The DNA for the CDR3 is TGTGCCAGCAGCGTGGACAGGGGTTCCAATGAAAAACTGTTTTTT.

For the CDR3, the DNA is TGTGCCAGCAGCTTAGGTTTGGGACAGGGGGTACTGGGCCAAGAGACCCAGTACTTC. This translates into CASSLGLGQGVLGQETQYF. This chain connects TRBV11-2 to TRBJ2-5, with 11 nucleotides matching TRBD1. The J segment lost 1 base and the V segment lost 1 base, leaving 11 bases of the junction unmatched. This CDR3 is 19 amino acids long. Germline loops: CDR1 SGHAT, CDR2 FQNNGV.

The V gene is TRBV19, the J gene TRBJ1-1; D is ambiguous. The CDR3 runs to 15 residues. Trimming shortened V by 6 bases and J by 1 base, and 15 bases separated the two germline ends. CDR1 and CDR2 from the germline V gene are LNHDA and SQIVND (reference sequence). The chain's CDR3 is CASRSGVAGNTEAFF. In DNA form, the CDR3 reads TGTGCCAGTAGGTCTGGAGTGGCGGGGAACACTGAAGCTTTCTTT.

This clone was seen a few times. The V gene is TRBV14, the J gene TRBJ1-2; D might be TRBD1 (6 bases). With 4 bases removed from V and 8 bases from J, the gap between germline ends came to 14 bases. The CDR3 covers 13 residues. Germline V gene sequence: CDR1 SGHDN, CDR2 FVKESK. The CDR3 is CASSPGGGGGYTF. The CDR3 coding sequence is TGTGCCAGCAGCCCGGGAGGAGGGGGAGGCTACACCTTC.

This chain joins TRBV5-4 and TRBJ2-7, with TRBD1 matching over 7 bases. This CDR3 is built from 15 residues. V dropped 0 bases and J dropped 0; count of bases not matched to a gene: 3. Germline V gene lookup returns CDR1 SGHNT and CDR2 YYREEE (reference sequence). The CDR3 loop reads CASSLGQGASYEQYF. CDR3 nucleotide sequence: TGTGCCAGCAGCTTGGGACAGGGCGCCTCCTACGAGCAGTACTTC.

The rearrangement uses TRBV18 and TRBJ1-1; D is ambiguous. V lost 3 bases, J lost 0 bases, and 14 bases lay in between. The CDR3 has 16 residues. Germline lookup yields CDR1 KGHSH and CDR2 LQKENI. As DNA, the CDR3 is TGTGCCAGCTCACCCGGAGTAGGCCCAATGAACACTGAAGCTTTCTTT. Its protein product is CASSPGVGPMNTEAFF.